The T cell receptor beta chain described here comes from a study of shared clonotypes between healthy human individuals. Overall study findings and caveats: Naive subsets usually exceeded memory subsets in estimated richness. The sole specimen, blood, was sampled, and tissue repertoires likely differ.

The CDR3 extends over 13 amino acids. V shed 0 bases and J shed 7 bases, with 7 bases lying between them. The germline CDR1 and CDR2 sequences are SGHVS and FNYEAQ. Every immunoSEQ plate was one replicate of a subset's evenly spread DNA. Generated by immunoSEQ multiplex PCR, the TCRdb table keeps only in-frame clones and is missing some. The sample consists of 1.5 million to 2.5 million clones, about 95% of them appearing once. The naive CD8 fraction comprised CD45RO-negative cells positively selected for CCR7 and excluded terminally differentiated effector memory CD45RA+ cells. Healthy HIV-negative adults without recent acute infections or vaccinations served as donors. As concerns this clone: The antigen is unknown.

This sequence was found in a man younger than 35 in good health. The sample taken for sequencing was naive CD8+ T cells sorted from blood. This chain uses TRBV7-6 with TRBJ2-1, with D unresolved. For the CDR3, the DNA is TGTGCCAGCAGCTTAGCTGAGACGAATGAGCAGTTCTTC. Translating gives CASSLAETNEQFF.